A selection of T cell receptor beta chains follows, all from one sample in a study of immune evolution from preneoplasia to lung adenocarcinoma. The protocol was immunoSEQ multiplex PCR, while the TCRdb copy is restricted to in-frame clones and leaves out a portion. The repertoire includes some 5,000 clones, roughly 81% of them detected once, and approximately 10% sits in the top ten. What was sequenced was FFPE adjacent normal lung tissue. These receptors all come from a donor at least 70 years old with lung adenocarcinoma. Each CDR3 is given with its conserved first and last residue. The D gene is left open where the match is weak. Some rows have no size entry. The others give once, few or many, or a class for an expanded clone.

CDR3 protein: CASSLRTEAFF
CDR3 DNA: TGTGCCAGCAGCCTTAGGACTGAAGCTTTCTTT
clone size: NA
V gene: TRBV7-8
J gene: TRBJ1-1
D gene: NA

CDR3 protein: CASSEDGGAGEKLFF
CDR3 DNA: TGTGCCAGCAGTGAAGACGGTGGGGCCGGTGAAAAACTGTTTTTT
clone size: NA
V gene: TRBV2
J gene: TRBJ1-4
D gene: NA

CDR3 protein: CASSESIAGGNDGNEQFF
CDR3 DNA: TGTGCCAGCAGTGAATCGATTGCGGGAGGGAATGATGGCAATGAGCAGTTCTTC
clone size: NA
V gene: TRBV6-1
J gene: TRBJ2-1
D gene: TRBD2

CDR3 protein: CASSQVESSWEKLFF
CDR3 DNA: TGCGCCAGCAGCCAAGTCGAGAGCAGTTGGGAAAAACTGTTTTTT
clone size: NA
V gene: TRBV4-1
J gene: TRBJ1-4
D gene: NA

CDR3 protein: CASSEWDRGQPQHF
CDR3 DNA: TGTGCCAGCAGTGAATGGGACAGGGGTCAGCCCCAGCATTTT
clone size: NA
V gene: TRBV25-1
J gene: TRBJ1-5
D gene: TRBD1

CDR3 protein: CASSVSGLNTEAFF
CDR3 DNA: TGTGCCAGCAGTGTGTCCGGGTTGAACACTGAAGCTTTCTTT
clone size: NA
V gene: TRBV2
J gene: TRBJ1-1
D gene: NA

CDR3 protein: CAISDGVQGSAFF
CDR3 DNA: TGTGCCATCAGTGATGGGGTACAGGGTTCAGCTTTCTTT
clone size: NA
V gene: TRBV10-3
J gene: TRBJ1-1
D gene: NA

CDR3 protein: CAWSAGWSGNTEAFF
CDR3 DNA: TGTGCCTGGAGCGCAGGGTGGTCTGGTAACACTGAAGCTTTCTTT
clone size: NA
V gene: TRBV30
J gene: TRBJ1-1
D gene: NA

CDR3 protein: CASSFDRVSYEQYF
CDR3 DNA: TGTGCCAGCAGCTTTGACAGGGTCTCCTACGAGCAGTACTTC
clone size: NA
V gene: TRBV11-1
J gene: TRBJ2-7
D gene: TRBD1

CDR3 protein: CAWSGRIQANEQFF
CDR3 DNA: TGTGCCTGGAGTGGGCGCATCCAAGCCAATGAGCAGTTCTTC
clone size: NA
V gene: TRBV30
J gene: TRBJ2-1
D gene: NA

CDR3 protein: CASTLGTDNNEQFF
CDR3 DNA: TGTGCCAGCACGTTAGGGACAGACAACAATGAGCAGTTCTTC
clone size: few
V gene: TRBV6-1
J gene: TRBJ2-1
D gene: TRBD1

CDR3 protein: CASSPQEGNEQFF
CDR3 DNA: TGTGCCAGCTCACCCCAAGAGGGTAATGAGCAGTTCTTC
clone size: NA
V gene: TRBV18
J gene: TRBJ2-1
D gene: NA

CDR3 protein: CSVRDRGNEQFF
CDR3 DNA: TGCAGCGTCCGGGACAGGGGCAATGAGCAGTTCTTC
clone size: NA
V gene: TRBV29-1
J gene: TRBJ2-1
D gene: TRBD1

CDR3 protein: CASSLAYEQYF
CDR3 DNA: TGTGCCAGCAGCTTAGCCTACGAGCAGTACTTC
clone size: NA
V gene: TRBV11-2
J gene: TRBJ2-7
D gene: NA